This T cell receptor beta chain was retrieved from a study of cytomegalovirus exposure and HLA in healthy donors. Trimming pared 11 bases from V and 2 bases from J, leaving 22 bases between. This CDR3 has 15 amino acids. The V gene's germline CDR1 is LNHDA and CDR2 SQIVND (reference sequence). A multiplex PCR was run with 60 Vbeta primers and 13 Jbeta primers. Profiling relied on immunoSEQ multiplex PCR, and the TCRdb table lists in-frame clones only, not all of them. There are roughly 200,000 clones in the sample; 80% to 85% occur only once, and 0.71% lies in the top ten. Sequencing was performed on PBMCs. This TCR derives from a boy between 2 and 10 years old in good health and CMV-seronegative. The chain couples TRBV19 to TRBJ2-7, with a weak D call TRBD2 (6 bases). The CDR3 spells CASAPAGLSAYEQYF. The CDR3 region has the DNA TGTGCCTCCGCGCCCGCGGGACTGAGCGCCTACGAGCAGTACTTC.